The 27 T cell receptor beta chains below were found in one sample sequenced in a study of radiotherapy plus CTLA-4 blockade in lung cancer. Sequenced by immunoSEQ multiplex PCR; TCRdb stores in-frame clones only, minus some. The sample yields roughly 60,000 clones, approximately 76% seen once. The sample was peripheral blood, taken from a patient treated with radiotherapy plus ipilimumab. These receptors originate from a human donor with non-small cell lung cancer who had a complete response to radiotherapy plus ipilimumab.

The chain couples TRBV6-5 to TRBJ1-1, with D unresolved. V lost 0 bases and J lost 6, with 14 bases in between. CDR3 length: 15 residues. CDR1 is MNHEY and CDR2 is SVGAGI in the germline V gene. This CDR3 is CASSYSRSAAAEAFF. CDR3 in DNA: TGTGCCAGCAGTTACTCGAGATCGGCGGCGGCTGAAGCTTTCTTT.

This clone was observed a few times. This chain uses TRBV5-6 with TRBJ1-4, with D maybe TRBD1 (5 bases). CDR1 is SGHDT, CDR2 YYEEEE, per germline. Trimming left V 3 bases short and J 3 bases short, with 12 bases between. The CDR3 consists of 15 residues. The CDR3 region has the DNA TGTGCCAGCAGCTCCCTTACCAGGGCTAATGAAAAACTGTTTTTT. It yields the protein CASSSLTRANEKLFF. The variable domain in full, completed from reference TRBV5-6 and TRBJ1-4, reads DAGVTQSPTHLIKTRGQQVTLRCSPKSGHDTVSWYQQALGQGPQFIFQYYEEEERQRGNFPDRFSGHQFPNYSSELNVNALLLGDSALYLCASSSLTRANEKLFFGSGTQLSVL.

This chain links TRBV2 with TRBJ2-2, with TRBD2 matching over 10 bases. The V gene's germline CDR1 is SNHLY and CDR2 FYNNEI. Germline trimming cut 7 bases from V and 1 base from J; bases unmatched to any gene: 21. This CDR3 spans 21 amino acids. CDR3 in amino acids: CASKTHPHSGGKTGNTGELFF. DNA of the CDR3: TGTGCCAGCAAAACGCACCCCCATAGCGGGGGGAAGACAGGGAACACCGGGGAGCTGTTTTTT.

The chain combines TRBV28 with TRBJ1-5, with 7 bases fitting TRBD1. This CDR3 has 19 residues. J was trimmed by 2 bases and V by 5 bases; bases with no gene match: 18. The V gene's germline CDR1 is MDHEN and CDR2 SYDVKM. The CDR3 DNA reads TGTGCCAGCAGTCCGCGAAGGACAGGCCCCGCTTGGGGCAATCAGCCCCAGCATTTT. Translation: CASSPRRTGPAWGNQPQHF.

The chain is built from TRBV19 and TRBJ2-1; TRBD2 matches 12 bases. Germline trimming cut 7 bases from V and 3 bases from J; bases unmatched to any gene: 4. Germline V lookup: CDR1 LNHDA, CDR2 SQIVND (reference sequence). This CDR3 contains 15 residues. The CDR3 sequence: CASTETSGSYNEQFF. The CDR3 region has the DNA TGTGCCAGTACTGAGACTAGCGGGAGCTACAATGAGCAGTTCTTC.

A single count supports this clone. J is TRBJ2-7 and V is TRBV6-5; weak D call: TRBD2 (6 bases). V was clipped by 1 base and J by 4 bases, with 11 bases between them. CDR3 length equals 14 residues. Per the germline V gene, CDR1 is MNHEY and CDR2 is SVGAGI. In DNA form, the CDR3 reads TGTGCCAGCAGTTACTTGGGGACTCGGTACGAGCAGTACTTC. It is translated as CASSYLGTRYEQYF.

This clone was detected only a few times. The rearrangement joins TRBV10-3 to TRBJ2-7, with TRBD2 matching 10 bases. Germline V gene lookup returns CDR1 ENHRY and CDR2 SYGVKD. Trimming at V came to 3 bases and at J to 3 bases, leaving 2 bases not matched to a gene. The CDR3 loop spans 14 amino acids. In DNA form, the CDR3 reads TGTGCCATCAGTGACGCTAGCGGGAGCTACGAGCAGTACTTC. Translation: CAISDASGSYEQYF.

The V and J genes are TRBV19 and TRBJ2-7; 7 bases agree with TRBD1. In germline, CDR1 is LNHDA, CDR2 SQIVND (reference sequence). With V trimmed by 5 bases and J by 3 bases, 10 bases remained unmatched. This CDR3 contains 15 residues. The CDR3 loop is CASSPRQGLHYEQYF. The CDR3 DNA reads TGTGCCAGTAGTCCCCGACAGGGCCTCCACTACGAGCAGTACTTC.

This chain joins TRBV29-1 and TRBJ1-1; no definite D call. The germline CDR1 and CDR2 sequences are SQVTM and ANQGSEA. V dropped 2 bases and J dropped 6 bases, with 7 bases sitting between them. This CDR3 is built from 11 residues. CDR3 in amino acids: CSVELLAEAFF. The CDR3 DNA sequence: TGCAGCGTTGAACTCCTCGCTGAAGCTTTCTTT.

V usage is TRBV30 and J usage is TRBJ2-3; 12 bases align to TRBD2. V trimming: 7 bases; J trimming: 6 bases; junction bases outside the gene matches: 8. Germline V gene sequence: CDR1 GTSNPN, CDR2 SVGIG (reference sequence). The CDR3 loop spans 14 amino acids. For the CDR3, the DNA is TGTGCCTCCAGACTAGCGGGAGTTTTTGATACGCAGTATTTT. Its protein is CASRLAGVFDTQYF.

The chain combines TRBV23-1 with TRBJ2-1, with 12 bases aligning to TRBD2. TRBV23-1 is given ORF status, its function remaining uncertain. Losses at the gene ends were 4 bases for V and 2 bases for J; bases not matched to a gene: 6. The CDR3 sequence is 17 residues long. This chain's CDR3 is CASSRGLAGLPYNEQFF. The DNA of the CDR3 is TGCGCCAGCAGTCGCGGACTAGCGGGACTTCCCTACAATGAGCAGTTCTTC.

The rearrangement links TRBV28 to TRBJ2-5, with 7 bases aligning to TRBD2. In germline, CDR1 is MDHEN, CDR2 SYDVKM. With 5 bases clipped from V and 5 bases from J, the junction kept 8 bases outside the gene matches. There are 14 residues in the CDR3. The CDR3, as DNA: TGTGCCAGCAGTCTGAGCGGGATCCGGGAGACCCAGTACTTC. Protein sequence: CASSLSGIRETQYF.

In this sample, this clone is medium-sized. CDR3 in DNA: TGTGCCAGCAGTACAACGACAGGTCAGTTCTTC. It specifies CASSTTTGQFF. The chain is built from TRBV6-6 and TRBJ2-1; maybe TRBD1 (6 bases). The V gene lost 5 bases and the J gene lost 13 bases, with 12 bases spanning the gap. The CDR3 spans 11 residues. Germline V gene lookup returns CDR1 MNHNY and CDR2 SVGAGI (reference sequence).

The chain carries TRBV30 and TRBJ1-2, with D unclear. This CDR3 comprises 11 residues. V was shortened by 2 bases and J by 6 bases, with 7 bases between the two germline ends. In germline, CDR1 is GTSNPN, CDR2 SVGIG (reference sequence). Here the CDR3 DNA reads TGTGCCTGGAGTTGGAGGAATGGCTACACCTTC. Translated, it gives CAWSWRNGYTF.

This chain connects TRBV7-8 to TRBJ1-3, with TRBD1 identical over 9 bases. Germline V CDR1 and CDR2: SGHVS, FQNEAQ. The CDR3 runs to 15 residues. V was clipped by 4 bases and J by 4 bases; unmatched bases: 5. The CDR3 DNA is TGTGCCAGCAGCTCCTCGACAGGGGGAGGAAACACCATATATTTT. Its translation: CASSSSTGGGNTIYF.

The chain is built from TRBV28 and TRBJ2-7; possibly TRBD1 for D (6 bases). The V end was cut by 5 bases, the J end by 3 bases, with 17 bases between. Germline V lookup: CDR1 MDHEN, CDR2 SYDVKM. This CDR3 has 15 amino acids. CDR3 amino acids: CASSDTGTLNYEQYF. The DNA for the CDR3 is TGTGCCAGCAGTGACACCGGGACACTTAACTACGAGCAGTACTTC.

As DNA, the CDR3 is TGTGCCAGCAGCTTAGCAGTGCAGGGGAATCAGCCCCAGCATTTT. This translates into CASSLAVQGNQPQHF. The chain joins TRBV7-8 to TRBJ1-5; D possibly corresponds to TRBD1 (6 bases). This CDR3 spans 15 amino acids. V shed 0 bases and J shed 4 bases, with 10 bases lying between them. Germline CDR1 and CDR2: SGHVS and FQNEAQ.

The chain has TRBV30 and TRBJ2-3; 9 bases are a match to TRBD1. This CDR3 region has 12 residues. The germline V gene encodes CDR1 GTSNPN and CDR2 SVGIG (reference sequence). V was pared by 7 bases and J by 4 bases, with 3 bases of the junction left unmatched. The DNA of the CDR3 is TGTGCCTTACAGGGGGCGCCAGATACGCAGTATTTT. Its protein is CALQGAPDTQYF.

The chain couples TRBV28 to TRBJ2-6; 7 nucleotides match TRBD2. CDR3 length: 14 residues. CDR1 is MDHEN and CDR2 is SYDVKM in the germline V gene. The V and J ends lost 7 bases and 3 bases, in that order; junction bases with no gene match: 3. The chain's CDR3 is CASTRGVGANVLTF. The CDR3 DNA follows: TGTGCCAGCACCCGGGGGGTTGGGGCCAACGTCCTGACTTTC.

The rearrangement links TRBV7-3 to TRBJ2-1, with TRBD2 matching 7 bases. V dropped 1 base and J dropped 6; count of bases not matched to a gene: 6. Germline values: CDR1 SGHTA, CDR2 FQGTGA. This CDR3 is 15 amino acids long. CDR3 DNA sequence: TGTGCCAGCAGCTTAATCGGCGGGAGCCTCAATGAGCAGTTCTTC. It codes for CASSLIGGSLNEQFF.

The gene calls are TRBV10-3 and TRBJ1-1, with no clear D. Germline values: CDR1 ENHRY, CDR2 SYGVKD. The CDR3 length is 11 residues. Trimming took 10 bases from V and 0 from J, leaving 6 bases between them. For the CDR3, the DNA is TGTGCCACCCAGATGAACACTGAAGCTTTCTTT. It yields the protein CATQMNTEAFF.

The chain has TRBV12-5 and TRBJ1-1; 8 bases align to TRBD1. V lost 1 base to trimming and J lost 3 bases; unmatched junction nucleotides: 4. The CDR3 sequence is 15 residues long. Germline V gene lookup returns CDR1 LGHNT and CDR2 FRNRAP. This CDR3 reads CASGLGTGSHTEAFF. CDR3 DNA sequence: TGTGCTAGTGGTTTGGGGACAGGGTCGCACACTGAAGCTTTCTTT.

The chain combines TRBV19 with TRBJ2-1; perhaps TRBD2 as D (6 bases). The CDR3 extends over 15 amino acids. Between the trimmed V and J ends, which lost 0 bases and 8 bases, there was a span of 14 bases. Germline lookup yields CDR1 LNHDA and CDR2 SQIVND (reference sequence). CDR3 residues: CASSIDQVWGDEQFF. The CDR3 DNA follows: TGTGCCAGTAGTATAGATCAGGTATGGGGGGATGAGCAGTTCTTC.

The chain is built from TRBV5-1 and TRBJ2-5, with 10 positions matching TRBD2. With 0 bases clipped from V and 5 bases from J, the junction kept 4 bases outside the gene matches. The CDR3 spans 15 residues. Germline V gene lookup returns CDR1 SGHRS and CDR2 YFSETQ. The CDR3 bases are TGCGCCAGCAGCTTGGCCCTGGGACTAGCGGAGACCCAGTACTTC. It yields the protein CASSLALGLAETQYF.

The J gene is TRBJ1-2, the V gene TRBV20-1; D is undetermined. This CDR3 is 11 amino acids long. The V gene lost 7 bases and the J gene lost 5 bases, with 11 bases spanning the gap. Germline CDR1 reads DFQATT; CDR2 reads SNEGSKA (reference sequence). This CDR3 is CSGALEYGYTF. In DNA, the CDR3 is TGCAGTGGAGCTTTAGAGTATGGCTACACCTTC.

This clone was detected only a few times. The chain recombines TRBV6-1 with TRBJ1-2; 8 bases align to TRBD1. Germline V gene data show CDR1 as MNHNS and CDR2 as SASEGT. The CDR3 covers 15 residues. J gave up 3 bases and V 4 bases, and 7 bases lay outside the gene matches. The DNA of the CDR3 is TGTGCCAGCAGTGTCGGACAGGGAGCGCACTATGGCTACACCTTC. Translation gives CASSVGQGAHYGYTF.

J is TRBJ1-2 and V is TRBV7-2; possible D gene TRBD1, 5 bases. In germline, CDR1 is SGHTA, CDR2 FQGNSA. The germline V and J ends were trimmed by 8 bases and 4 bases, with 17 bases remaining between them. This CDR3 contains 14 residues. CDR3 coding DNA: TGTGCCAGCGTAAACGGGCCCCAGGGCTATGGCTACACCTTC. Protein product: CASVNGPQGYGYTF.